This T cell receptor (beta chain) was captured in a study of T cells after yellow fever vaccination. Points from the study as a whole: The booster response re-showed most primary clones: 96% CD4, around 87% CD8.

Trimming took 6 bases from V and 1 from J, leaving 7 bases between them. Germline values: CDR1 DFQATT, CDR2 SNEGSKA (reference sequence). This CDR3 contains 11 residues. This clonotype was seen a few times. The antigen remains unidentified. MiXCR was run by TCRdb on the 5' RACE reads, yielding one entry per CDR3 protein. The repertoire holds more than 300,000 distinct CDR3 sequences, with roughly 6.8% as singletons. This TCR was recovered from a man in his late teens or twenties who received the YFV17D yellow fever vaccine. The input for sequencing was PBMCs, taken approximately 40 days after the first yellow fever vaccination. The V gene is TRBV20-1, the J gene TRBJ2-7; D gene unclear. The CDR3 region has the DNA TGCAGTGCCCAGTCTTCCTACGAGCAGTACGTC. This codes for CSAQSSYEQYV.